This T cell receptor (beta chain) is drawn from a study of healthy donors' naive CD4 and CD8 T cells. Background on the study: TCR alpha primers covered all functional IMGT alpha gene variants.

Study-wide results and limits: Positive CDR3 charge linked to CD4+ cells, negative to CD8+ cells.

Each TCR library used around 540 ng of total RNA and a linear amplification protocol. In the authors' workflow: Sequencing covered fewer than 85,000 rearranged alpha-chain transcripts across about 5 healthy donors. A single record per CDR3 protein comes from TCRdb applying MiXCR to the reads. The V and J calls follow TCRdb's processing rather than the paper's. The table records roughly 200,000 distinct CDR3 sequences, 65% to 75% of them present only once. As to this clonotype: Antigen: not known.

This CDR3 has 15 amino acids. Trimming took 2 bases from V and 4 from J, leaving 14 bases between them. Germline lookup yields CDR1 MNHEY and CDR2 SVGEGT. This receptor was identified in a pool of human donors in good health; the sample pools cells from several healthy donors. Input material: naive CD4+ and CD8+ T cells sorted from blood, pooled from several donors. The chain combines TRBV6-2 or TRBV6-3 with TRBJ1-2, with D unclear. In DNA, the CDR3 is TGTGCCAGCAGTTACCCCGGCGACGGGATCTATGGCTACACCTTC. Its protein product is CASSYPGDGIYGYTF.